This passage covers 2 T cell receptor beta chains from one sample sequenced in a study of T cells expressing NK-cell markers. For each CDR3 protein, TCRdb gives one entry from its re-call of the 5' RACE reads, without DNA. The table lists around 280,000 distinct CDR3 sequences. The sample consisted of blood T cells: a sorted CD56 or NKG2C T cell subset, CD4+ or CD8+ T cells, or bulk PBMC T cells (not recorded which). The receptors were gathered from a young man in good health.

The chain is built from TRBV19 and TRBJ1-1; TCRdb's assignment of TRBD1 cannot be checked, as there is no DNA. Germline V CDR1 and CDR2: LNHDA, SQIVND (reference sequence). The CDR3 runs to 13 residues. CDR3 loop: CASSRITQGFAFF. Supplemented by reference TRBV19 and TRBJ1-1, the full variable domain reads DGGITQSPKYLFRKEGQNVTLSCEQNLNHDAMYWYRQDPGQGLRLIYYSQIVNDFQKGDIAEGYSVSREKKESFPLTVTSAQKNPTAFYLCASSRITQGFAFFGQGTRLTVV.

This sequence joins TRBV5-5 and TRBJ1-5; TCRdb selects TRBD1, and the lack of DNA leaves this call unchecked. CDR3 size: 17 residues. Germline V gene sequence: CDR1 SGHKS, CDR2 YYEKEE (reference sequence). The CDR3 region is CASSSKPGQGDNQPQHF.